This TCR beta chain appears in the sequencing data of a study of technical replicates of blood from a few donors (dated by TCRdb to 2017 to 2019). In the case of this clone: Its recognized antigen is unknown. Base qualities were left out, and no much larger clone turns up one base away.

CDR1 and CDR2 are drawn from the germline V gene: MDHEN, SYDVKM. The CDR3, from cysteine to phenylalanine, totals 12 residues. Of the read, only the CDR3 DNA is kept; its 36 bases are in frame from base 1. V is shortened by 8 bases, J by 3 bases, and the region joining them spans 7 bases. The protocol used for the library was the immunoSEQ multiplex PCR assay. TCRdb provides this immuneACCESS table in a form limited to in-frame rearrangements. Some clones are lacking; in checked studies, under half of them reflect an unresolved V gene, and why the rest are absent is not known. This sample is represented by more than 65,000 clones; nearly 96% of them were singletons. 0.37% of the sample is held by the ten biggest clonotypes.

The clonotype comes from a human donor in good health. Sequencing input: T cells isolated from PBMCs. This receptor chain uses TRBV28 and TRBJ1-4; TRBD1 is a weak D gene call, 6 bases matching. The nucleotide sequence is TGTGCCAGCCACAGGGCTAATGAAAAACTGTTTTTT. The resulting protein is CASHRANEKLFF. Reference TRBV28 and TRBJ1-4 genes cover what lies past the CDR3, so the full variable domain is DVKVTQSSRYLVKRTGEKVFLECVQDMDHENMFWYRQDPGLGLRLIYFSYDVKMKEKGDIPEGYSVSREKKERFSLILESASTNQTSMYLCASHRANEKLFFGSGTQLSVL.